This passage covers 24 T cell receptor beta chains from one sample sequenced in a study of Ad26.COV2.S vaccination and SARS-CoV-2 variants (dated by TCRdb to about 2021). The treatment or condition tag for this specimen amounts to: approximately 18 received Ad26.COV2.S at low or high dose, single or two shots; roughly five received placebo; per-sample allocation not given. Repertoires of vaccine and placebo recipients were sequenced from samples taken on day 63 after the first injection. Library preparation was by the immunoSEQ multiplex PCR assay. The table was pulled from immuneACCESS by TCRdb, which kept in-frame rearrangements only. Such tables lose some clones; where checked, under half of the loss comes from unresolved V genes, and the rest has no known cause. The sample has hundreds of thousands of clones on record, about 86% of them singletons. The top ten clonotypes cover around 10% of the sample.

The input for sequencing was peripheral blood, taken in a trial of Ad26.COV2.S vaccine versus placebo. These receptors originate from a person between 18 and 65 years old who received the Ad26.COV2.S COVID-19 vaccine or a placebo.

The rearrangement joins TRBV5-1 to TRBJ2-2, with D perhaps assigned TRBD1 or TRBD2 (6 bases each). Trimming stripped 0 bases from V and 5 bases from J, with 8 bases between. Germline CDR1 reads SGHRS; CDR2 reads YFSETQ. The CDR3 contains 14 residues. The CDR3 spells CASSLEGGTGELFF. CDR3 DNA: TGCGCCAGCAGCTTGGAAGGGGGGACCGGGGAGCTGTTTTTT.

This clone was seen only once. The rearrangement joins TRBV28 to TRBJ1-3; possibly TRBD1 for D (5 bases). The CDR3 covers 17 residues. Germline V gene data show CDR1 as MDHEN and CDR2 as SYDVKM. The ends were cut back, 4 bases at V and 0 bases at J, with 16 bases in the middle. The CDR3: CASSWGGYALSGNTIYF. The CDR3 DNA follows: TGTGCCAGCAGTTGGGGCGGTTATGCCCTCTCTGGAAACACCATATATTTT.

This chain joins TRBV30 and TRBJ1-1; tentative D call: TRBD1 (5 bases). V was pared by 0 bases and J by 6 bases, with 8 bases between. This CDR3 contains 12 residues. Germline lookup yields CDR1 GTSNPN and CDR2 SVGIG (reference sequence). The CDR3 bases are TGTGCCTGGAGTGTTCAGGGCTCTGAAGCTTTCTTT. As protein: CAWSVQGSEAFF.

The rearrangement uses TRBV4-1 and TRBJ1-2, with no clear D. Deletions cut 4 bases from V and 8 bases from J, with 14 bases between. This CDR3 has 13 amino acids. Per the germline V gene, CDR1 is MGHRA and CDR2 is YSYEKL. CDR3 loop: CASSPRTLGGYTF. The CDR3 DNA reads TGCGCCAGCAGCCCCCGTACCCTCGGGGGCTACACCTTC.

This chain joins TRBV3-1 (or the pseudogene TRBV3-2) and TRBJ2-5; tentatively, D is TRBD2 (6 bases). Germline V gene lookup returns CDR1 LGHDT and CDR2 YNNKEL (reference sequence). Between the trimmed V and J ends, which lost 8 bases and 11 bases, there was a span of 15 bases. CDR3 length: 11 residues. As DNA, the CDR3 is TGTGCCAGCGGATTCCGGGACTCACAGTACTTC. This gives the protein CASGFRDSQYF.

The chain has TRBV5-4 and TRBJ2-7, with 7 bases that match TRBD1. J was trimmed by 2 bases and V by 4 bases; bases with no gene match: 9. Germline lookup yields CDR1 SGHNT and CDR2 YYREEE (reference sequence). The CDR3 loop spans 15 amino acids. As DNA, the CDR3 is TGTGCCAGCAGCCATTCCCGGGACAGAACCTACGAGCAGTACTTC. Translation: CASSHSRDRTYEQYF.

As regards this clone: The sample holds other DNA sequences that translate to the same CDR3. V and J are TRBV28 and TRBJ2-7; 11 nucleotides match TRBD2. Per the germline V gene, CDR1 is MDHEN and CDR2 is SYDVKM. CDR3 length: 14 amino acids. V gave up 6 bases and J gave up 1 base; unmatched junction bases: 2. CDR3 DNA: TGTGCCAGCAGCCTAGCGGGGGGATCCTACGAGCAGTACTTC. Translated: CASSLAGGSYEQYF.

This clone showed up just once. The gene calls are TRBV4-3 and TRBJ1-1; D not resolved. The ends were cut back, 0 bases at V and 1 base at J, with 12 bases in the middle. The CDR3 length is 16 residues. Germline assignment: CDR1 LGHNA and CDR2 YSLEER. CDR3 sequence (DNA): TGCGCCAGCAGCCAAGACGAGGCCACGCGGAACACTGAAGCTTTCTTT. Its protein product is CASSQDEATRNTEAFF.

The chain couples TRBV28 to TRBJ1-5; D not certain. The CDR3 spans 13 residues. Germline V gene lookup returns CDR1 MDHEN and CDR2 SYDVKM. Trimming stripped 11 bases from V and 0 bases from J, with 11 bases between. The CDR3 here is CACERISNQPQHF. In nucleotides, the CDR3 is TGTGCCTGCGAAAGAATTAGCAATCAGCCCCAGCATTTT. The full variable domain, completed using reference TRBV28 and TRBJ1-5, is DVKVTQSSRYLVKRTGEKVFLECVQDMDHENMFWYRQDPGLGLRLIYFSYDVKMKEKGDIPEGYSVSREKKERFSLILESASTNQTSMYLCACERISNQPQHFGDGTRLSIL.

In DNA, the CDR3 is TGTGCCAGCAGTTCACAGGGATACACCGGGGAGCTGTTTTTT. Its translation: CASSSQGYTGELFF. The chain is built from TRBV6-5 and TRBJ2-2, with D possibly TRBD1 on 6 matching bases. The V and J ends lost 4 bases and 3 bases respectively, with 9 bases between them. This CDR3 comprises 14 residues. Germline assignment: CDR1 MNHEY and CDR2 SVGAGI.

The J gene is TRBJ1-2, the V gene TRBV27, with D perhaps matching TRBD1 (5 bases). The V end was cut by 4 bases, the J end by 2 bases, with 17 bases between. CDR1 is MNHEY, CDR2 SMNVEV, per germline (reference sequence). The length of the CDR3 is 16 residues. The CDR3 here is CASSSLNRQRNYGYTF. CDR3 DNA: TGTGCCAGCAGTTCCTTGAATCGACAGAGGAACTATGGCTACACCTTC.

V and J are TRBV4-2 and TRBJ1-2, with D perhaps matching TRBD1 (5 bases). The CDR3 has 16 amino acids. The ends were cut back, 2 bases at V and 8 bases at J, with 21 bases in the middle. Germline V gene lookup returns CDR1 LGHNA and CDR2 YNFKEQ. The CDR3 DNA follows: TGTGCCAGCAGCCAACTGGTGGGGCAGGATCGGGGGGGCTACACCTTC. Translating it yields CASSQLVGQDRGGYTF.

This clone turned up a few times. The DNA for the CDR3 is TGTGCCAGCAGTTACCTTGCAGAGCTTAATTCACCCCTCCACTTT. This encodes CASSYLAELNSPLHF. The chain links TRBV6-6 to TRBJ1-6; D gene uncertain. The CDR3 length is 15 residues. Germline values: CDR1 MNHNY, CDR2 SVGAGI (reference sequence). V lost 2 bases and J lost 6, with 11 bases in between.

This chain connects TRBV18 to TRBJ1-4, with D uncertain. Germline-derived CDR1 and CDR2 are KGHSH and LQKENI. V lost 6 bases and J lost 0, with 14 bases in between. This CDR3 is built from 16 residues. The CDR3 DNA reads as TGTGCCAGCTCGAATTACGGACGGGCAACTAATGAAAAACTGTTTTTT. Translating gives CASSNYGRATNEKLFF.

This clone was recorded only once. The junction departs from germline at one end; a sequencing error may be responsible. V and J are TRBV6-4 and TRBJ2-2; D is perhaps TRBD2 (6 bases). The CDR3 loop spans 14 amino acids. The germline gives CDR1 MRHNA, CDR2 SNTAGT. The CDR3: CASSEVAATGELFF. The CDR3 DNA reads as TGTGCCAGTAGTGAAGTAGCGGCCACCGGGGAGCTGTTTTTT.

Points on this clone: It is unclear where the CDR3 begins or ends on the DNA, so no DNA is shown, and the CDR3 is as TCRdb lists it. The rearrangement uses TRBV5-6 and TRBJ2-5. The CDR3 is 13 residues long, ends included. CDR1 SGHDT and CDR2 YYEEEE come from the germline V gene. CDR3 sequence reads: CASSSGPAETQYF.

V is TRBV7-9 and J is TRBJ1-4; no clear D gene. V was trimmed by 1 base and J by 7 bases, leaving 10 bases between them. CDR1 and CDR2 (germline): SEHNR, FQNEAQ (reference sequence). The CDR3 covers 14 residues. In nucleotides, the CDR3 is TGTGCCAGCAGCTTAGACGGGTTCGGTGAAAAACTGTTTTTT. It codes for CASSLDGFGEKLFF.

The chain joins TRBV7-6 to TRBJ1-1, with D unclear. Trimming shortened V by 2 bases and J by 0 bases, and 13 bases separated the two germline ends. Germline CDR1 is SGHVS and CDR2 is FNYEAQ. The CDR3 length is 16 residues. CDR3 DNA: TGTGCCAGCAGCTTACCTCAGGAGAACCTGAACACTGAAGCTTTCTTT. It yields the protein CASSLPQENLNTEAFF. The full variable domain, its missing parts supplied by reference TRBV7-6 and TRBJ1-1, is GAGVSQSPRYKVTKRGQDVALRCDPISGHVSLYWYRQALGQGPEFLTYFNYEAQQDKSGLPNDRFSAERPEGSISTLTIQRTEQRDSAMYRCASSLPQENLNTEAFFGQGTRLTVV.

The chain joins TRBV6-4 to TRBJ2-7, with D perhaps TRBD2 (5 bases). This CDR3 spans 13 amino acids. Germline-derived CDR1 and CDR2 are MRHNA and SNTAGT. The V gene lost 4 bases and the J gene lost 5 bases, with 12 bases spanning the gap. The CDR3 DNA sequence: TGTGCCAGCAGTGCTGGACTTGCCAACGAGCAGTACTTC. Its translation: CASSAGLANEQYF.

The gene calls are TRBV7-2 and TRBJ2-7; the D gene could be TRBD1 or TRBD2 (7 bases each). The ends were cut back, 1 base at V and 5 bases at J, with 21 bases in the middle. Germline-derived CDR1 and CDR2 are SGHTA and FQGNSA. The CDR3 has 17 residues. CDR3 DNA: TGTGCCAGCAGCTTAGGGCCCAGGGGGGAGGGCCTGGACGAGCAGTACTTC. Protein sequence: CASSLGPRGEGLDEQYF.

V usage is TRBV6-5 and J usage is TRBJ2-2; 8 bases line up with TRBD2. Trimming took 2 bases from V and 3 from J; bases not matched to a gene: 5. CDR3 length: 16 amino acids. Germline V gives CDR1 MNHEY, CDR2 SVGAGI. The CDR3 DNA is TGTGCCAGCAGTTACCAACCACTAGCGGACACCGGGGAGCTGTTTTTT. Amino acid sequence: CASSYQPLADTGELFF.

This clone was seen a single time. The V call is TRBV27, the J call TRBJ2-3; 13 nucleotides align to TRBD2. This CDR3 is 18 amino acids long. The germline V gene encodes CDR1 MNHEY and CDR2 SMNVEV (reference sequence). V dropped 4 bases and J dropped 0; count of bases not matched to a gene: 7. The CDR3 DNA is TGTGCCAGCAGTTCCCCGACTAGCGGGAGGACTAGCACAGATACGCAGTATTTT. Translated, it gives CASSSPTSGRTSTDTQYF.

This chain joins TRBV7-2 and TRBJ2-7; D ambiguous. Per germline, CDR1 SGHTA and CDR2 FQGNSA. The CDR3 spans 15 residues. V was shortened by 2 bases and J by 2 bases, with 13 bases between the two germline ends. The CDR3 sequence is CASSLRGSYPYEQYF. CDR3 sequence (DNA): TGTGCCAGCAGCTTACGAGGCAGTTATCCCTACGAGCAGTACTTC.

The V and J genes are TRBV19 and TRBJ1-1; no definite D call. Per germline, CDR1 LNHDA and CDR2 SQIVND (reference sequence). This CDR3 region has 13 residues. V lost 5 bases and J lost 3, with 10 bases in between. CDR3 DNA sequence: TGTGCCAGTAGTCTACGGCTGGACACTGAAGCTTTCTTT. The encoded protein is CASSLRLDTEAFF.